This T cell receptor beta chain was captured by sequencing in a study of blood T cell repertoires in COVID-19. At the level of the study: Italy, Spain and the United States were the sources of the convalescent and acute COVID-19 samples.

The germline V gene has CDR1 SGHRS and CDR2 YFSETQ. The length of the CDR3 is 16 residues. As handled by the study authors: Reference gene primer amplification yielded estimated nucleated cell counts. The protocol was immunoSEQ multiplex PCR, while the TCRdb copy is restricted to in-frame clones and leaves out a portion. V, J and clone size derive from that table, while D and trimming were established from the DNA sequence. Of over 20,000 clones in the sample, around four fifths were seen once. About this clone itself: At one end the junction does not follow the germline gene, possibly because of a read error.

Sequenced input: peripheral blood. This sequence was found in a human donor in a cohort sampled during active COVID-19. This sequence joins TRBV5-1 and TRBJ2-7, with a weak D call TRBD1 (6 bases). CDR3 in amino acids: CASSSDTGLPSNEQYF. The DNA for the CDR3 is TGCGCCAGCAGCTCTGATACAGGGCTCCCCTCCAACGAGCAGTACTTC.